This T cell receptor (beta chain) appears in the sequencing data of a study of immune evolution from preneoplasia to lung adenocarcinoma. Study-wide context: HLA loss of heterozygosity: approximately 7.5% AIS, about 15% MIA, about 32% ADC, none AAH. Findings of the study overall: Later-stage lesions appeared to have more T cells, more diversity, less clonality. Top clone share appeared to fall from AAH through AIS, MIA, adenocarcinoma.

A note on this clone: Its antigen is still unknown.

The table came from immunoSEQ multiplex PCR; TCRdb's copy has only in-frame clones and leaves some out. The sample holds 10,000 to 13,000 clones; approximately 86% are singletons and the top ten take roughly 1.6%. This clonotype was obtained from an older person with lung adenocarcinoma. The sample consisted of FFPE minimally invasive lung adenocarcinoma tissue.

CDR3 loop: CASSLGGQGGSTGELFF. CDR3 DNA: TGTGCCAGCAGCTTGGGGGGCCAGGGAGGAAGCACCGGGGAGCTGTTTTTT. The chain carries TRBV5-6 and TRBJ2-2; possible D gene TRBD2, 6 bases. The CDR3 extends over 17 amino acids. V was cut by 0 bases and J by 4 bases, with 16 bases left in between. CDR1 is SGHDT and CDR2 is YYEEEE in the germline V gene.